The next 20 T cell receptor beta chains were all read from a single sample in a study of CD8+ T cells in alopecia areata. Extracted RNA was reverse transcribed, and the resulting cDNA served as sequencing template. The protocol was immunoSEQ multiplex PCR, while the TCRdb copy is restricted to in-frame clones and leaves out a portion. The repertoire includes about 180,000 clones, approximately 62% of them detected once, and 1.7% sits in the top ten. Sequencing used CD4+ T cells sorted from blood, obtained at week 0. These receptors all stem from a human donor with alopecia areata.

The CDR3 DNA follows: TGTGCCAGTAGTATTGGGCAGAACACTGAAGCTTTCTTT. The encoded protein is CASSIGQNTEAFF. The chain carries TRBV19 and TRBJ1-1; D gene uncertain. V was shortened by 3 bases and J by 1 base, with 6 bases between the two germline ends. CDR3 length equals 13 residues. From germline, CDR1 is LNHDA and CDR2 SQIVND (reference sequence).

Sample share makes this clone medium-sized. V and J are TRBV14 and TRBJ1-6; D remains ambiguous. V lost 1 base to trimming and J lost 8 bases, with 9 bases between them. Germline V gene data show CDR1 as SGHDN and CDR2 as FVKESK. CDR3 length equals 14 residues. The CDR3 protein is CASSQAVGDSPLHF. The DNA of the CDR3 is TGTGCCAGCAGCCAAGCTGTTGGGGATTCACCCCTCCACTTT. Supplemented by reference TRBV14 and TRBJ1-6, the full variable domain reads EAGVTQFPSHSVIEKGQTVTLRCDPISGHDNLYWYRRVMGKEIKFLLHFVKESKQDESGMPNNRFLAERTGGTYSTLKVQPAELEDSGVYFCASSQAVGDSPLHFGNGTRLTVT.

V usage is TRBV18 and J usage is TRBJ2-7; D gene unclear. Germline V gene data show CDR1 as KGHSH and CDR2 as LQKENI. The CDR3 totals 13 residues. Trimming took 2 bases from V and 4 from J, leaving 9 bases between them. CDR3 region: CASSPEEVYEQYF. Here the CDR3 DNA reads TGTGCCAGCTCACCAGAAGAGGTATACGAGCAGTACTTC.

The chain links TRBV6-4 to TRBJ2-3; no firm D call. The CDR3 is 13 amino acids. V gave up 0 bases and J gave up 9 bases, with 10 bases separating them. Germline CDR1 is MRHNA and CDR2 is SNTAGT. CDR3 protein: CASSDSWSGTQYF. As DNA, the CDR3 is TGTGCCAGCAGTGACTCGTGGAGTGGAACGCAGTATTTT.

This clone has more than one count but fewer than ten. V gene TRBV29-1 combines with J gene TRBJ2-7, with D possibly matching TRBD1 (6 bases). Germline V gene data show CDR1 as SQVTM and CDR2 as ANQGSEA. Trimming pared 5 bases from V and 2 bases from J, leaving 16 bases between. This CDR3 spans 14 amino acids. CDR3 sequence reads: CSVLQGGGAYEQYF. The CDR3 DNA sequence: TGCAGCGTTTTACAGGGTGGTGGGGCCTACGAGCAGTACTTC.

The CDR3: CASSATGSQTGELFF. DNA of the CDR3: TGTGCCAGCAGTGCGACAGGGTCCCAGACCGGGGAGCTGTTTTTT. V gene TRBV25-1 combines with J gene TRBJ2-2; 7 positions match TRBD1. The CDR3 has 15 residues. Per the germline V gene, CDR1 is MGHDK and CDR2 is SYGVNS. V dropped 4 bases and J dropped 5; count of bases not matched to a gene: 7.

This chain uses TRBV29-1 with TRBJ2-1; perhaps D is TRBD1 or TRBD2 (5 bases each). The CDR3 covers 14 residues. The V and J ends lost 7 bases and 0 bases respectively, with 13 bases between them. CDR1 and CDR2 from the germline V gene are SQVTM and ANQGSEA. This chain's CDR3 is CSGGTGSSYNEQFF. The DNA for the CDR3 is TGCAGCGGGGGGACCGGTAGCTCCTACAATGAGCAGTTCTTC.

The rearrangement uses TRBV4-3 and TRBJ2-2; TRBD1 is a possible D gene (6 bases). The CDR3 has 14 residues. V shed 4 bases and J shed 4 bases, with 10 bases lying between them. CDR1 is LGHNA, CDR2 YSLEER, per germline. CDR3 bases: TGCGCCAGCAGCCGGGACACTTTCACCGGGGAGCTGTTTTTT. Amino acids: CASSRDTFTGELFF.

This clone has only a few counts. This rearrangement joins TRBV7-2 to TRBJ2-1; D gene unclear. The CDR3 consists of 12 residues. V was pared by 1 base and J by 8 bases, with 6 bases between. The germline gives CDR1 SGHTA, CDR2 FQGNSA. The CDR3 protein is CASSLGLDEQFF. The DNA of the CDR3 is TGTGCCAGCAGCTTAGGGCTGGATGAGCAGTTCTTC.

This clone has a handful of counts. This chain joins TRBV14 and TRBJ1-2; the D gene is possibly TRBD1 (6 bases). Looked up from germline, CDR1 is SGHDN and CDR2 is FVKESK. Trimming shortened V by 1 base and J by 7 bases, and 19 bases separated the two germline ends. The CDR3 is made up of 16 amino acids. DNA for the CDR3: TGTGCCAGCAGCCAAGGTGGGGCCGGGGGCATTGGTGGCTACACCTTC. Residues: CASSQGGAGGIGGYTF.

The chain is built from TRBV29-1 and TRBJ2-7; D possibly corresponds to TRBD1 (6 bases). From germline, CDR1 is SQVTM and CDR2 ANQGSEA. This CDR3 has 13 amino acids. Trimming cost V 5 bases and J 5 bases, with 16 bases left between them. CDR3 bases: TGCAGCGTTCACCAGGGGAGCAGGAACGAGCAGTACTTC. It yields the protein CSVHQGSRNEQYF.

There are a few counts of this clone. The CDR3 protein is CSVEAGSTDTQYF. DNA for the CDR3: TGCAGCGTTGAAGCGGGGAGCACAGATACGCAGTATTTT. This sequence joins TRBV29-1 and TRBJ2-3; D possibly corresponds to TRBD2 (5 bases). The CDR3 has 13 amino acids. V lost 1 base and J lost 0, with 5 bases in between. CDR1 and CDR2 from the germline V gene are SQVTM and ANQGSEA.

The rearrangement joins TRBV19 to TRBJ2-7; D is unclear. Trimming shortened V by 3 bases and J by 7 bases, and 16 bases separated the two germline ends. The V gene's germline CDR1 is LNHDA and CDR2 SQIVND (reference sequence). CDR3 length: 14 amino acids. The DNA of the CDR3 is TGTGCCAGTAGTATCCCCGGCCAGGTTAGTGAGCAGTACTTC. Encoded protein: CASSIPGQVSEQYF. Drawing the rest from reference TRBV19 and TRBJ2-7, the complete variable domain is DGGITQSPKYLFRKEGQNVTLSCEQNLNHDAMYWYRQDPGQGLRLIYYSQIVNDFQKGDIAEGYSVSREKKESFPLTVTSAQKNPTAFYLCASSIPGQVSEQYFGPGTRLTVT.

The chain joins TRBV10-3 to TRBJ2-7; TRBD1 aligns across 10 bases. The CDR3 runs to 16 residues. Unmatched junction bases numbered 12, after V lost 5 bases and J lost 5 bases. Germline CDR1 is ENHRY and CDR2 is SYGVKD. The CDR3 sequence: CAISTGTGAIFHEQYF. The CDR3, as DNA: TGTGCCATCAGTACCGGGACAGGGGCTATATTCCACGAGCAGTACTTC.

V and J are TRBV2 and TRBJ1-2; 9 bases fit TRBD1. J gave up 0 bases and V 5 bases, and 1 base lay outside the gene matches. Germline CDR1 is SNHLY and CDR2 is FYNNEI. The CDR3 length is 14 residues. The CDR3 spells CASSRQGANYGYTF. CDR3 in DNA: TGTGCCAGCAGTAGACAGGGGGCTAACTATGGCTACACCTTC.

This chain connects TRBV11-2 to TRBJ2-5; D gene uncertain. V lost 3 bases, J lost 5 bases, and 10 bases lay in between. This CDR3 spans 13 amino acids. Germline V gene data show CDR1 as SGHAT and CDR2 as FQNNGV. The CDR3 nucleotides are TGTGCCAGCAGCTTGTGGCATGCGGAGACCCAGTACTTC. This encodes CASSLWHAETQYF.

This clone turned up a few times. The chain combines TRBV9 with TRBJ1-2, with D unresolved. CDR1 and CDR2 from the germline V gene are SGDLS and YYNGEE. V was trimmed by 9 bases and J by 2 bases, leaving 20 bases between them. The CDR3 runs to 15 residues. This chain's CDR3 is CAIWDTATHNYGYTF. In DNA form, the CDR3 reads TGTGCCATATGGGATACAGCCACCCACAACTATGGCTACACCTTC.

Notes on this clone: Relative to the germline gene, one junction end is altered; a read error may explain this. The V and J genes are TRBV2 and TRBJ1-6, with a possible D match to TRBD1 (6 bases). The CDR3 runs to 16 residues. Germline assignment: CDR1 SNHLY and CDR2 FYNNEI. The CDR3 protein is CASREGGFRPNSPLHF. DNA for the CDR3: TGTGCCAGCAGGGAAGGGGGGTTTCGACCAAATTCACCCCTCCACTTT.

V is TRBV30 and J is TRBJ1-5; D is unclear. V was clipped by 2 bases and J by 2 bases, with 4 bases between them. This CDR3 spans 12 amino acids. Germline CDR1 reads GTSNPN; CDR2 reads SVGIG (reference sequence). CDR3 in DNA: TGTGCCTGGAGTCAGGGCAATCAGCCCCAGCATTTT. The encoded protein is CAWSQGNQPQHF.

CDR3 region: CSPGYCEQYF. In nucleotides, the CDR3 is TGCAGCCCGGGATACTGCGAGCAGTACTTC. The V and J genes are TRBV29-1 and TRBJ2-7, with D perhaps matching TRBD2 (5 bases). Per germline, CDR1 SQVTM and CDR2 ANQGSEA. Between the trimmed V and J ends, which lost 8 bases and 6 bases, there was a span of 11 bases. The CDR3 runs to 10 residues.